This T cell receptor beta chain was captured by sequencing in a study of CD8 T cells in ankylosing spondylitis. The germline V gene has CDR1 MDHEN and CDR2 SYDVKM. The CDR3 contains 14 residues. V lost 6 bases to trimming and J lost 2 bases, with 13 bases between them. A word on this clonotype: Its antigen remains unidentified.

Study-wide points: Seemingly characteristic of ankylosing spondylitis blood was a TCR beta motif consisting of 7 or 8 highly homologous variants. Disease-associated clones were reportedly significantly overrepresented in matched ankylosing spondylitis synovial fluid.

Libraries of TCR beta came from quantitative 5'-RACE with molecular barcodes. TCRdb reanalysed the 5' RACE reads using MiXCR and keeps one entry per CDR3 protein. The table lists 200,000 to 250,000 distinct CDR3 sequences, around 11% of them singletons, with less than 7.5% in the top ten. This clonotype was sampled from a male donor with ankylosing spondylitis or in good health (not recorded which). The rearrangement joins TRBV28 to TRBJ1-1; weak D call: TRBD1 (6 bases). Material: blood, either unsorted or a sorted T cell fraction (not recorded which). CDR3 sequence: CASRNRAPNTEAFF. The CDR3 DNA reads as TGTGCCAGCAGAAACAGGGCACCCAACACTGAAGCTTTCTTT.